What follows is one TCR beta chain and its context. The sample originates from a study of blood T cell repertoires in COVID-19. The data were produced by immunoSEQ multiplex PCR, yet TCRdb's version contains in-frame clones alone and is incomplete. The sample lists 250,000 to 300,000 clones, over 80% seen once, with roughly a tenth in the top ten. Patients from Seattle were sampled longitudinally, starting during active infection. V was cut by 0 bases and J by 5 bases, with 13 bases left in between. This CDR3 spans 15 amino acids. CDR1 and CDR2 from the germline V gene are SEHNR and FQNEAQ (reference sequence).

The rearrangement uses TRBV7-9 and TRBJ1-2; D is unresolved. The TCR comes from a woman in her 70s with COVID-19, enrolled during active disease. Sequencing input: peripheral blood. Here the CDR3 reads CASSLAIEVSYGYTF. For the CDR3, the DNA is TGTGCCAGCAGCTTAGCGATAGAGGTGTCGTATGGCTACACCTTC.